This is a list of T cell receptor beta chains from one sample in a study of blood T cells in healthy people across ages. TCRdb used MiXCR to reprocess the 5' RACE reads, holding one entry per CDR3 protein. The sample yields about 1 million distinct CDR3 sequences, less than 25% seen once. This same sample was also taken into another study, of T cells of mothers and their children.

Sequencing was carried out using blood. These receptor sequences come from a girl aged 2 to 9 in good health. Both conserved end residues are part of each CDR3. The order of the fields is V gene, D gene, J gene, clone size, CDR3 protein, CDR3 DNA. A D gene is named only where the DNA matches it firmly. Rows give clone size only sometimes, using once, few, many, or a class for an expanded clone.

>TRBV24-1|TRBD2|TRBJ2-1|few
CATSDPLASLAGDEQFF
TGTGCCACCAGTGATCCCCTTGCATCACTAGCGGGAGATGAGCAGTTCTTC
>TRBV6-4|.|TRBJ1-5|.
CASSDPLGESNQPQHF
TGTGCCAGCAGTGACCCTTTGGGGGAGAGCAATCAGCCCCAGCATTTT
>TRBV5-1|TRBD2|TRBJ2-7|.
CASSPLGGLAGEGSEQYF
TGCGCCAGCAGCCCGCTGGGGGGACTAGCGGGGGAGGGATCCGAGCAGTACTTC
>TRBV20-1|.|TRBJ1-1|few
CSASSRVDTEAFF
TGCAGTGCTAGTAGCAGGGTCGACACTGAAGCTTTCTTT
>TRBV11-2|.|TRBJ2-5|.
CASSSVISGLETQYF
TGTGCCAGCAGCTCCGTTATCAGCGGGTTAGAGACCCAGTACTTC
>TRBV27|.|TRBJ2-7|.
CASSQQGRINEQYF
TGTGCCAGCAGTCAACAGGGTAGGATAAACGAGCAGTACTTC
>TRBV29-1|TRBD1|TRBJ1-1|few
CSVEDGTGIEAFF
TGCAGCGTTGAAGATGGGACAGGCATTGAAGCTTTCTTT
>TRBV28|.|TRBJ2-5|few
CASSSGPRQETQYF
TGTGCCAGCAGTTCGGGTCCACGTCAAGAGACCCAGTACTTC
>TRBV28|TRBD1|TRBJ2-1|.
CASSPGTGGPSYNEQFF
TGTGCCAGCAGTCCGGGGACAGGGGGACCTTCCTACAATGAGCAGTTCTTC
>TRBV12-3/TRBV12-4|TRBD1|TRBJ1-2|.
CASGSGTEGGGYTF
TGTGCCAGCGGTTCCGGGACAGAGGGGGGTGGCTACACCTTC
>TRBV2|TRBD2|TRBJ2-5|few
CATNPGLAGVGTQYF
TGTGCCACCAACCCGGGACTAGCGGGAGTTGGGACCCAGTACTTC
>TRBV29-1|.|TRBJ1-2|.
CSGRAANYGYTF
TGCAGCGGGAGGGCGGCCAACTATGGCTACACCTTC
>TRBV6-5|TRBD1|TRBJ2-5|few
CASSFEDRGGETQYF
TGTGCCAGCAGTTTCGAGGACAGGGGAGGAGAGACCCAGTACTTC
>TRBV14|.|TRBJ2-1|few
CASSQDVYYNEQFF
TGTGCCAGCAGCCAAGATGTCTACTACAATGAGCAGTTCTTC
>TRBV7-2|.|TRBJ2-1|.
CASSRELSYNEQLF
TGTGCCAGCAGCAGGGAACTATCCTACAATGAGCAGCTCTTC
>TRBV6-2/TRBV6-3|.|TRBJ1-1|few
CASEQFMNTEAFF
TGTGCCAGCGAACAGTTCATGAACACTGAAGCTTTCTTT
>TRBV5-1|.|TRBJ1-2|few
CVSKDGPSNYGYTF
TGCGTCAGCAAGGACGGACCTTCTAACTATGGCTACACCTTC
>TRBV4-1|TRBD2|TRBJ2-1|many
CASSPAGGPYNEQFF
TGCGCCAGCAGCCCAGCGGGAGGGCCCTACAATGAGCAGTTCTTC
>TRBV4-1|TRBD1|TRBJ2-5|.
CASSQDRVEETQYF
TGCGCCAGCAGCCAGGACAGGGTAGAAGAGACCCAGTACTTC
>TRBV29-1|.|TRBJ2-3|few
CSTYTDTQYF
TGCAGCACTTACACAGATACGCAGTATTTT
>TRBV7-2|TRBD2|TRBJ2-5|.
CASSFASGGSTSLYF
TGTGCCAGCAGCTTCGCTAGCGGGGGATCGACCTCATTGTACTTC
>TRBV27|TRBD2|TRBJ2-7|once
CASSPIAGGPSQYF
TGTGCCAGCAGTCCCATAGCGGGAGGGCCGTCGCAGTACTTC
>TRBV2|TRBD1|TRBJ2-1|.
CASSRDRAVNEQFF
TGTGCCAGCAGTCGGGACAGGGCCGTCAATGAGCAGTTCTTC
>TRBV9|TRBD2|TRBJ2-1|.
CASSRLSGPNNEQFF
TGTGCCAGCAGCCGACTTAGCGGGCCCAACAATGAGCAGTTCTTC
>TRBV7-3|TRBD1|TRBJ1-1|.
CASSPFGGTGGKTEAFF
TGTGCCAGCAGCCCCTTTGGCGGGACAGGGGGAAAGACTGAAGCTTTCTTT
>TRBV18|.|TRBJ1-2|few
CASSPYEGGADGYTF
TGTGCCAGCTCACCATACGAAGGGGGGGCGGATGGCTACACCTTC
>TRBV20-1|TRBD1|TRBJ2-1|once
CSVSRGRIEQFF
TGCAGTGTTAGCAGGGGGCGCATTGAGCAGTTCTTC
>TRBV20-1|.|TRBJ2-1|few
CSARLVYEQFF
TGCAGTGCGCGACTAGTATATGAGCAGTTCTTC
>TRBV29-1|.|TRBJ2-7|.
CSVRSAVSYEQYF
TGCAGCGTGCGGTCGGCAGTTTCCTACGAGCAGTACTTC
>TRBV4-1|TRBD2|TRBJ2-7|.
CASSPTSGRVYEQYF
TGCGCCAGCAGTCCTACTAGCGGGAGGGTCTACGAGCAGTACTTC
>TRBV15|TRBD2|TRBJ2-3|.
CATSRGLAGTDTQYF
TGTGCCACCAGCAGGGGACTAGCGGGAACAGATACGCAGTATTTT
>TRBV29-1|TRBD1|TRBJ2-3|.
CSVVDRGYYTQYF
TGCAGCGTCGTAGACAGGGGATATTATACGCAGTATTTT
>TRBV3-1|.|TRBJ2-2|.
CASTQGGSGELFF
TGTGCCAGCACCCAAGGGGGATCCGGGGAGCTGTTTTTT
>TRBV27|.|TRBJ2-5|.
CASSTRWGKDETQYF
TGTGCCAGCAGTACACGTTGGGGAAAGGATGAGACCCAGTACTTC
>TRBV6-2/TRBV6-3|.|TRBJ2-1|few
CASAPGYNEQFF
TGTGCCAGCGCTCCAGGGTACAATGAGCAGTTCTTC
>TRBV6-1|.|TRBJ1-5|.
CASSEGVQPQHF
TGTGCCAGCAGTGAAGGTGTTCAGCCCCAGCATTTT
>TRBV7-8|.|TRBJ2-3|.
CASRRTSKYTDTQYF
TGTGCCAGCAGAAGGACGAGCAAATACACAGATACGCAGTATTTT
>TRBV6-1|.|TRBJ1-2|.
CASSESEGSAYGYTF
TGTGCCAGCAGTGAAAGTGAGGGTTCGGCCTATGGCTACACCTTC
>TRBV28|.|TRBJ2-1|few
CASSAPDFPNEQFF
TGTGCCAGCAGTGCCCCGGACTTTCCCAATGAGCAGTTCTTC
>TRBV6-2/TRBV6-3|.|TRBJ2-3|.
CASSFLARDPHSGTDTQYF
TGTGCCAGCAGTTTCCTAGCCCGGGACCCTCACTCGGGCACAGATACGCAGTATTTT
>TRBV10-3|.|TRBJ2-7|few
CAVRAVTESYEQYF
TGTGCTGTCAGGGCGGTCACGGAGTCCTACGAGCAGTACTTC
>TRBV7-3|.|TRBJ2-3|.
CASSPIVGTDTQYF
TGTGCCAGCAGCCCCATAGTGGGCACAGATACGCAGTATTTT
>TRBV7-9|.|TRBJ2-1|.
CASSPPANHEQFF
TGTGCCAGCAGCCCCCCGGCGAACCATGAGCAGTTCTTC
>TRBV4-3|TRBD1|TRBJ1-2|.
CASSPDRGLAYGYTF
TGCGCCAGCAGCCCGGACAGGGGGCTGGCCTATGGCTACACCTTC
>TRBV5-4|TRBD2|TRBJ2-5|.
CASRGREGRKETQYF
TGTGCCAGCAGAGGGCGGGAGGGCCGGAAAGAGACCCAGTACTTC